The 24 T cell receptor beta chains below come from one sample, sequenced in a study of cytomegalovirus exposure and HLA in healthy donors listed by TCRdb under 2017. Library generation was performed with the immunoSEQ multiplex PCR assay. For the multiplex PCR, a mixture combining 60 forward primers for TCR Vbeta segments and 13 reverse primers for TCR Jbeta segments was used. Entries here come from immuneACCESS through TCRdb and include only in-frame sequences with V and J called. Some clones fail to appear in such tables; in the studies checked, an unresolved V gene covers under half of the shortfall, and the cause of the remainder is unknown. The sample has 100,000 or so clones on record, 78% of them singletons. Roughly 1.3% of the sample is held by the ten biggest clonotypes. The specimen sequenced was PBMCs. These receptors came from a man younger than 40 in good health and CMV-seronegative.

V and J are TRBV7-9 and TRBJ1-2, with TRBD1 matching over 12 bases. CDR3 size: 14 residues. Germline CDR1 reads SEHNR; CDR2 reads FQNEAQ (reference sequence). V was clipped by 5 bases and J by 8 bases; unmatched bases: 6. CDR3 sequence reads: CASSQGTGGWGYTF. The CDR3 DNA sequence: TGTGCCAGCAGCCAGGGGACAGGGGGCTGGGGCTACACCTTC. Looking up the rest from reference TRBV7-9 and TRBJ1-2 gives the full variable domain: DTGVSQNPRHKITKRGQNVTFRCDPISEHNRLYWYRQTLGQGPEFLTYFQNEAQLEKSRLLSDRFSAERPKGSFSTLEIQRTEQGDSAMYLCASSQGTGGWGYTFGSGTRLTVV.

The chain uses TRBV19 and TRBJ2-1, with 9 bases matching TRBD1. The CDR3 has 14 residues. With V trimmed by 5 bases and J by 10 bases, 9 bases remained unmatched. Germline assignment: CDR1 LNHDA and CDR2 SQIVND (reference sequence). This CDR3 reads CASSPATGGDEQFF. The DNA of the CDR3 is TGTGCCAGTAGTCCAGCAACAGGGGGCGACGAGCAGTTCTTC.

This clone was picked up one time. The chain has TRBV27 and TRBJ2-3; D is unclear. CDR3 length: 12 residues. Per germline, CDR1 MNHEY and CDR2 SMNVEV (reference sequence). The ends were cut back, 5 bases at V and 0 bases at J, with 3 bases in the middle. The CDR3 coding sequence is TGTGCCAGCAGTCCAAGCACAGATACGCAGTATTTT. It yields the protein CASSPSTDTQYF.

The chain is built from TRBV6-5 and TRBJ2-7, with D possibly being TRBD1 (5 bases). The CDR3 has 12 residues. Germline values: CDR1 MNHEY, CDR2 SVGAGI. Deletions cut 3 bases from V and 6 bases from J, with 9 bases between. In DNA form, the CDR3 reads TGTGCCAGCAGTTATTCCCAGGGCGAGCAGTACTTC. It encodes CASSYSQGEQYF.

The gene calls are TRBV19 and TRBJ1-2; 9 bases fit TRBD1. This CDR3 contains 15 residues. With V trimmed by 3 bases and J by 1 base, 3 bases remained unmatched. Germline values: CDR1 LNHDA, CDR2 SQIVND (reference sequence). This CDR3 is CASSMRQGGNYGYTF. CDR3 sequence (DNA): TGTGCCAGTAGTATGCGACAGGGGGGTAACTATGGCTACACCTTC.

The J gene is TRBJ1-1, the V gene TRBV4-3; 7 nucleotides line up with TRBD1. CDR1 and CDR2 from the germline V gene are LGHNA and YSLEER. This CDR3 has 15 residues. Losses at the gene ends were 5 bases for V and 2 bases for J; bases not matched to a gene: 8. This CDR3 is CASSDLWTGNTEAFF. The CDR3, as DNA: TGCGCCAGCAGCGACCTATGGACAGGCAACACTGAAGCTTTCTTT.

The V gene is TRBV25-1, the J gene TRBJ2-7, with D possibly matching TRBD2 (6 bases). Germline values: CDR1 MGHDK, CDR2 SYGVNS. V dropped 9 bases and J dropped 7 bases, with 34 bases sitting between them. This CDR3 contains 18 residues. The CDR3 sequence: CARDFGGDLAVPCWEQYF. DNA for the CDR3: TGTGCCAGGGACTTTGGAGGAGACTTAGCGGTCCCGTGTTGGGAGCAGTACTTC.

The chain joins TRBV27 to TRBJ2-1; 8 bases map to TRBD2. Germline trimming cut 0 bases from V and 10 bases from J; bases unmatched to any gene: 5. The CDR3 sequence is 14 residues long. Germline CDR1 MNHEY, CDR2 SMNVEV (reference sequence). The DNA of the CDR3 is TGTGCCAGCAGTTTATCCGGGAGGGTTGGCGAGCAGTTCTTC. Its translation is CASSLSGRVGEQFF.

This sequence joins TRBV28 and TRBJ2-1, with 8 positions matching TRBD2. Trimming cost V 5 bases and J 6 bases; bases outside gene matches: 12. Germline loops: CDR1 MDHEN, CDR2 SYDVKM. The CDR3 is made up of 16 amino acids. CDR3 residues: CASSLGDGRDANEQFF. The CDR3, as DNA: TGTGCCAGCAGTCTCGGGGACGGGAGGGATGCCAATGAGCAGTTCTTC. Using reference TRBV28 and TRBJ2-1 for the parts outside the CDR3, the full variable domain is DVKVTQSSRYLVKRTGEKVFLECVQDMDHENMFWYRQDPGLGLRLIYFSYDVKMKEKGDIPEGYSVSREKKERFSLILESASTNQTSMYLCASSLGDGRDANEQFFGPGTRLTVL.

This sequence joins TRBV27 and TRBJ2-3; the match to TRBD2 covers 8 bases. V was pared by 5 bases and J by 0 bases, with 7 bases of the junction left unmatched. Germline V gene sequence: CDR1 MNHEY, CDR2 SMNVEV (reference sequence). The CDR3 spans 16 residues. CDR3 coding DNA: TGTGCCAGCAGTCCGGGTGGCGGGGGGAGCACAGATACGCAGTATTTT. Amino acid sequence: CASSPGGGGSTDTQYF.

In this sample, this clone turned up a few times. The chain combines TRBV7-6 with TRBJ2-7; 8 nucleotides align to TRBD2. The CDR3 covers 14 residues. The V segment lost 5 bases and the J segment 2 bases; nucleotides outside the gene matches: 5. CDR1 and CDR2 (germline): SGHVS, FNYEAQ. The CDR3, as DNA: TGTGCCAGCAGCAACAGCGGGGGAGCCTACGAGCAGTACTTC. Amino acid sequence: CASSNSGGAYEQYF.

This clone was seen a handful of times. The V and J genes are TRBV28 and TRBJ2-7, with 7 bases lining up with TRBD1. CDR3 length: 16 amino acids. From germline, CDR1 is MDHEN and CDR2 SYDVKM. The V gene end was trimmed by 5 bases and the J gene end by 3 bases; junction bases not matched to a gene: 13. The CDR3 sequence: CASSPIGTVAYYEQYF. CDR3 in DNA: TGTGCCAGCAGTCCAATCGGGACAGTTGCTTACTACGAGCAGTACTTC.

The chain links TRBV2 to TRBJ1-1; D ambiguous. This CDR3 has 12 amino acids. The V gene lost 8 bases and the J gene lost 1 base, with 8 bases spanning the gap. Germline V gives CDR1 SNHLY, CDR2 FYNNEI. CDR3 region: CASLQSNTEAFF. CDR3 sequence (DNA): TGTGCCAGCCTTCAGTCGAACACTGAAGCTTTCTTT.

The chain has TRBV5-1 and TRBJ2-1; D perhaps matches TRBD1 (6 bases). Germline V gene data show CDR1 as SGHRS and CDR2 as YFSETQ. The V and J ends lost 0 bases and 6 bases respectively, with 19 bases between them. This CDR3 has 17 residues. CDR3 nucleotide sequence: TGCGCCAGCAGCTTGGGGTTTGGTGAGGTAGGGGGCAATGAGCAGTTCTTC. Encoded protein: CASSLGFGEVGGNEQFF.

The V gene is TRBV5-1, the J gene TRBJ2-3; 8 bases are a match to TRBD1. The CDR3 totals 16 residues. The V segment lost 1 base and the J segment 4 bases; nucleotides outside the gene matches: 8. CDR1 and CDR2 from the germline V gene are SGHRS and YFSETQ. The CDR3 sequence is CASSLRTGSGADTQYF. The CDR3 coding sequence is TGCGCCAGCAGCTTGCGGACAGGGAGCGGCGCAGATACGCAGTATTTT.

The chain uses TRBV19 and TRBJ1-2; 8 nucleotides line up with TRBD1. The V segment lost 10 bases and the J segment 2 bases; nucleotides outside the gene matches: 6. This CDR3 region has 13 residues. Germline V gene sequence: CDR1 LNHDA, CDR2 SQIVND (reference sequence). This CDR3 is CATDRGGNYGYTF. CDR3 nucleotide sequence: TGTGCCACCGACAGGGGAGGAAACTATGGCTACACCTTC.

The rearrangement joins TRBV18 to TRBJ2-1, with D possibly being TRBD1 (5 bases). CDR1 KGHSH and CDR2 LQKENI come from the germline V gene. With 3 bases removed from V and 3 bases from J, the gap between germline ends came to 9 bases. CDR3 length equals 14 residues. This chain's CDR3 is CASSPVTDYNEQFF. DNA of the CDR3: TGTGCCAGCTCACCCGTGACAGACTACAATGAGCAGTTCTTC.

This clone was observed a single time. The chain employs TRBV12-5 and TRBJ2-7; 12 nucleotides match TRBD2. The CDR3 is 18 residues long. V lost 0 bases, J lost 7 bases, and 13 bases stayed unmatched. Germline V gives CDR1 LGHNT, CDR2 FRNRAP. CDR3 sequence reads: CASGLVRTSGGPVREQYF. The DNA of the CDR3 is TGTGCTAGTGGTTTGGTACGAACTAGCGGGGGGCCAGTACGGGAGCAGTACTTC.

CDR3 sequence reads: CASGRGDNYEQYF. The CDR3, as DNA: TGTGCCAGCGGGAGGGGTGATAACTACGAGCAGTACTTC. The chain joins TRBV6-5 to TRBJ2-7, with 7 bases matching TRBD2. Germline CDR1 is MNHEY and CDR2 is SVGAGI. The CDR3 is 13 amino acids. V was pared by 8 bases and J by 3 bases, with 7 bases of the junction left unmatched.

This clone appeared once. This chain uses TRBV6-5 with TRBJ2-7; 7 nucleotides line up with TRBD2. This CDR3 region has 14 residues. Germline V gives CDR1 MNHEY, CDR2 SVGAGI. V lost 10 bases to trimming and J lost 0 bases; unmatched junction nucleotides: 9. CDR3 region: CATTSGVLSYEQYF. The CDR3 nucleotides are TGTGCCACCACCAGCGGGGTACTCTCCTACGAGCAGTACTTC.

The chain uses TRBV18 and TRBJ1-1; D is possibly TRBD1 (6 bases). The V end lost 1 base, the J end lost 1 base, and 16 bases lay between the germline ends. CDR3 size: 17 residues. Germline V gene lookup returns CDR1 KGHSH and CDR2 LQKENI. The CDR3 bases are TGTGCCAGCTCACCACAGGCCACAACAGGGCCGAACACTGAAGCTTTCTTT. It is translated as CASSPQATTGPNTEAFF.

The rearrangement uses TRBV7-2 and TRBJ1-3, with a weak D call TRBD1 (5 bases). Germline assignment: CDR1 SGHTA and CDR2 FQGNSA. This CDR3 spans 16 amino acids. V was shortened by 5 bases and J by 4 bases, with 18 bases between the two germline ends. CDR3 sequence reads: CASSPTRDGGGNTIYF. For the CDR3, the DNA is TGTGCCAGCAGCCCAACCCGGGACGGGGGGGGAAACACCATATATTTT.

This sequence joins TRBV9 and TRBJ2-7; 8 positions agree with TRBD1. CDR3 size: 14 residues. In germline, CDR1 is SGDLS, CDR2 YYNGEE. Losses at the gene ends were 5 bases for V and 2 bases for J; bases not matched to a gene: 6. The CDR3 region is CASSPGQAAYEQYF. The CDR3 nucleotides read TGTGCCAGCAGTCCGGGACAGGCAGCCTACGAGCAGTACTTC.

The chain has TRBV19 and TRBJ2-7; 9 bases map to TRBD2. The CDR3 extends over 14 amino acids. CDR1 is LNHDA and CDR2 is SQIVND in the germline V gene (reference sequence). J lost 6 bases, V lost 6 bases, and 9 bases had no gene match. CDR3 loop: CASSPEIAGAEQYF. The CDR3 DNA reads TGTGCCAGTAGCCCAGAGATAGCGGGGGCCGAGCAGTACTTC.